This T cell receptor beta chain is from a study of T-cell memory formation after mild COVID-19. The TCR alpha and TCR beta cDNA libraries, bearing sample barcodes and UMIs, were generated by 5'RACE using constant-segment primers. TCRdb redid the calling of the 5' RACE reads with MiXCR, one entry per CDR3 protein. The profile covers 85,000 to 130,000 distinct CDR3 sequences, with around 10% appearing a single time and about 40% taken by the ten largest. The germline CDR1 and CDR2 sequences are SQVTM and ANQGSEA. The CDR3 is made up of 15 amino acids. Trimming pared 1 base from V and 0 bases from J, leaving 13 bases between.

The genes are TRBV29-1 and TRBJ2-7, with unresolved D. This receptor was taken from a young man who had mild COVID-19 (a few samples of this study predate the infection). Cell type and time point are not known. The sample was PBMCs or a T cell subset sorted from them (not recorded which). CDR3 sequence: CSVEGAHPNSYEQYF. The CDR3 DNA sequence: TGCAGCGTTGAAGGGGCCCACCCGAACTCCTACGAGCAGTACTTC.